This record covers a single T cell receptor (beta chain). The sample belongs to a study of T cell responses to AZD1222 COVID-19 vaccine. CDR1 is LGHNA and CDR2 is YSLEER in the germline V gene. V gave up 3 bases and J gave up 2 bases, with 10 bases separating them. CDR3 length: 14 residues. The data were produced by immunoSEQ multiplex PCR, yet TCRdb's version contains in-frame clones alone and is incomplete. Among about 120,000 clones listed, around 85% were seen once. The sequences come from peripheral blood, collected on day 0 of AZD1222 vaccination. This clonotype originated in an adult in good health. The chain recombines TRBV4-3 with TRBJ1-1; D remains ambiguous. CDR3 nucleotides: TGCGCCAGCAGCCACCTGGGAATCAACACTGAAGCTTTCTTT. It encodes CASSHLGINTEAFF.